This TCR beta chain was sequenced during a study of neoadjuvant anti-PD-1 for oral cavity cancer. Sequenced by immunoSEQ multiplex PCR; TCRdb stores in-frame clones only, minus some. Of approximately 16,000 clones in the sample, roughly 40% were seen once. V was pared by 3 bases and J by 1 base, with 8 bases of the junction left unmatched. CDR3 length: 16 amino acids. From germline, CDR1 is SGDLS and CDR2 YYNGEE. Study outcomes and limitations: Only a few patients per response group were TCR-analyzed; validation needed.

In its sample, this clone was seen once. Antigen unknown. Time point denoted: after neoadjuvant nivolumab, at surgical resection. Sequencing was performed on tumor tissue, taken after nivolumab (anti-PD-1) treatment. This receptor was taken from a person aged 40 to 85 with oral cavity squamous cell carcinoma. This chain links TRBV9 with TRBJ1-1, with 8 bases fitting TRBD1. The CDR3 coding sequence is TGTGCCAGCAGCGCGCTCCCAGGGGGCGGGAACACTGAAGCTTTCTTT. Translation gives CASSALPGGGNTEAFF.